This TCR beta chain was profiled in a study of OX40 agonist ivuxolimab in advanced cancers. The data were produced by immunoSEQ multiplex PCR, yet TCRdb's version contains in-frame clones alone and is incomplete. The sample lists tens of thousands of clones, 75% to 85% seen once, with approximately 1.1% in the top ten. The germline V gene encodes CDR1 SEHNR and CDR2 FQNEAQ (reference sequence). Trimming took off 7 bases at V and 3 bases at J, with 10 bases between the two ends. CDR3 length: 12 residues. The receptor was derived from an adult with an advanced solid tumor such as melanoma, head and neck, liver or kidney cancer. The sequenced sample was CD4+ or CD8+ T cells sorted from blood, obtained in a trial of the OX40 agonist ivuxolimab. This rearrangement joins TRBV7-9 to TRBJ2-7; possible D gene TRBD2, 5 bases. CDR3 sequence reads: CASTGLNYEQYF. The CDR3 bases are TGTGCCAGCACAGGACTCAACTACGAGCAGTACTTC.